This TCR beta chain was captured by sequencing in a study of T-cell memory formation after mild COVID-19. CDR3 length equals 15 residues. Trimming left V 8 bases short and J 0 bases short, with 16 bases between. Study results and limitations: Day 15 to 85 contractors were CD4/CD8 balanced; later expanders leaned CD4+.

Researchers used 5'RACE with constant-segment primers to make TCR alpha and TCR beta cDNA libraries that carry sample barcodes and UMIs. TCRdb fed the 5' RACE reads into MiXCR, producing one record per CDR3 protein. There are hundreds of thousands of distinct CDR3 sequences in the sample; just over 20% occur only once, and roughly an eighth lies in the top ten. The sample holds a few counts of this clonotype. Its specificity is unknown. The TCR comes from an adult woman who had mild COVID-19 (a few samples of this study predate the infection). Cell type and time point are not known. Input material: PBMCs or a T cell subset sorted from them (not recorded which). This sequence joins TRBV12-3 or TRBV12-4 and TRBJ1-2, with D unclear. CDR3 sequence reads: CASLPYEWANYGYTF. The CDR3 bases are TGTGCCAGCCTCCCGTATGAGTGGGCTAACTATGGCTACACCTTC.